The 10 T cell receptor beta chains given below trace back to one sample, sequenced in a study of blood T cell repertoires in COVID-19. The method was immunoSEQ multiplex PCR; TCRdb's version includes in-frame clones alone and lacks a portion of them. This sample yields roughly 160,000 clones, of which around four fifths are seen a single time; about 1.9% belongs to the top ten. Sequenced sample: peripheral blood. Receptors originate from an elderly woman with acute or convalescent COVID-19.

This chain connects TRBV18 to TRBJ1-3, with no clear D. The V and J ends lost 2 bases and 0 bases respectively, with 11 bases between them. The germline V gene has CDR1 KGHSH and CDR2 LQKENI. There are 16 residues in the CDR3. CDR3 nucleotides: TGTGCCAGCTCACCATCGGGGATTCGCTCTGGAAACACCATATATTTT. Encoded protein: CASSPSGIRSGNTIYF.

The chain recombines TRBV3-1 (or the pseudogene TRBV3-2) with TRBJ2-2; 7 nucleotides agree with TRBD1. The CDR3 sequence is 14 residues long. After removal of 9 bases from V and 0 bases from J, the junction contained 4 bases not matched to a gene. CDR1 and CDR2 (germline): LGHDT, YNNKEL (reference sequence). This CDR3 is CASSGTANTGELFF. For the CDR3, the DNA is TGTGCCAGTTCCGGGACAGCGAACACCGGGGAGCTGTTTTTT.

V is TRBV6-2 or TRBV6-3 and J is TRBJ1-6, with D possibly TRBD1 on 6 matching bases. Trimming took 6 bases from V and 10 from J, leaving 22 bases between them. This CDR3 is built from 16 residues. Germline CDR1 reads MNHEY; CDR2 reads SVGEGT. The CDR3 sequence is CASSPTTIRGGSPLHF. The CDR3 nucleotides are TGTGCCAGCAGCCCTACCACCATCAGGGGCGGATCACCCCTCCACTTT.

The chain combines TRBV18 with TRBJ2-3, with TRBD1 as a possible D gene (6 bases). The CDR3 is made up of 16 amino acids. V was cut by 2 bases and J by 2 bases, with 14 bases left in between. Germline V CDR1 and CDR2: KGHSH, LQKENI. DNA of the CDR3: TGTGCCAGCTCACCAAAAGAAGGGGGTGTCACAGATACGCAGTATTTT. Encoded protein: CASSPKEGGVTDTQYF.

The sample holds one count of this clone. The gene calls are TRBV12-5 and TRBJ2-1; 8 bases are shared with TRBD1. The germline gives CDR1 LGHNT, CDR2 FRNRAP. The CDR3 spans 17 residues. V lost 7 bases, J lost 6 bases, and 17 bases stayed unmatched. The CDR3 spells CASVPVRLRGRFNEQFF. CDR3 sequence (DNA): TGTGCTAGTGTTCCCGTTAGACTCAGGGGGCGCTTCAATGAGCAGTTCTTC.

The genes are TRBV28 and TRBJ1-2; the D is unclear. This CDR3 is 14 amino acids long. The V end was cut by 5 bases, the J end by 5 bases, with 15 bases between. The germline gives CDR1 MDHEN, CDR2 SYDVKM. DNA of the CDR3: TGTGCCAGCAGTCTAACCAGCCCGGGGTATGGCTACACCTTC. Protein product: CASSLTSPGYGYTF.

J is TRBJ1-1 and V is TRBV5-1, with a weak D call TRBD1 (6 bases). The length of the CDR3 is 14 residues. V lost 3 bases and J lost 7, with 16 bases in between. The germline V gene has CDR1 SGHRS and CDR2 YFSETQ. The CDR3 sequence is CASSYYREEGEAFF. In DNA form, the CDR3 reads TGCGCCAGCAGCTATTACAGGGAAGAGGGTGAAGCTTTCTTT. Full variable domain (outside the CDR3, taken from reference TRBV5-1 and TRBJ1-1): KAGVTQTPRYLIKTRGQQVTLSCSPISGHRSVSWYQQTPGQGLQFLFEYFSETQRNKGNFPGRFSGRQFSNSRSEMNVSTLELGDSALYLCASSYYREEGEAFFGQGTRLTVV.

As regards this clone: A read error may produce the germline difference seen at one junction end. The chain recombines TRBV7-8 with TRBJ1-5; 7 bases agree with TRBD1. This CDR3 region has 12 residues. Germline V CDR1 and CDR2: SGHVS, FQNEAQ. The CDR3 reads CASSSLNGQAFF. In DNA form, the CDR3 reads TGTGCCAGCAGCTCCCTAAACGGACAGGCTTTTTTT. Full variable domain (missing parts from reference TRBV7-8 and TRBJ1-5): GAGVSQSPRYKVAKRGQDVALRCDPISGHVSLFWYQQALGQGPEFLTYFQNEAQLDKSGLPSDRFFAERPEGSVSTLKIQRTQQEDSAVYLCASSSLNGQAFFGDGTRLSIL.

This clone showed up just a few times. The chain joins TRBV28 to TRBJ2-1; TRBD2 aligns across 12 bases. Trimming cost V 4 bases and J 10 bases; bases outside gene matches: 5. The germline CDR1 and CDR2 sequences are MDHEN and SYDVKM. There are 14 residues in the CDR3. Written as DNA, the CDR3 is TGTGCCAGCAGTTCCCCAGGACTAGCGGGGGAGCAGTTCTTC. It yields the protein CASSSPGLAGEQFF.

V and J are TRBV4-3 and TRBJ2-2; 8 nucleotides match TRBD1. This CDR3 spans 16 amino acids. V shed 0 bases and J 1 base; nucleotides not matched to a gene: 1. Germline CDR1 LGHNA, CDR2 YSLEER. The CDR3 protein is CASSQEGQVNTGELFF. The CDR3, as DNA: TGCGCCAGCAGCCAAGAGGGACAGGTGAACACCGGGGAGCTGTTTTTT.